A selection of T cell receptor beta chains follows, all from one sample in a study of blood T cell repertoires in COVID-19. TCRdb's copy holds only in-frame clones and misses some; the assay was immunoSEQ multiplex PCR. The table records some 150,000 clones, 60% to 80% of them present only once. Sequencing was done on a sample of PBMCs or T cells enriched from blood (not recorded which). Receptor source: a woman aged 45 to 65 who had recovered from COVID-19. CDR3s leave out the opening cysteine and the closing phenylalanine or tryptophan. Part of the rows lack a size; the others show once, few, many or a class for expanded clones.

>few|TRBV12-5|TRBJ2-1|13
ASAPGLQTYNEQF
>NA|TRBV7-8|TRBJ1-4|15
ASSFLTGLTTNEKLF
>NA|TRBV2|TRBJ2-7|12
ASSVRQSSYEQY
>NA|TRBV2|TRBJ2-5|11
ASNLAGQETQY
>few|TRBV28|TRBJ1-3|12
ASFDSVSGNTIY
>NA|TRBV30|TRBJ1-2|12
AWRLRGGAQGYT
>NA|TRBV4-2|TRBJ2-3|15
ASSQTSVGGVEDTQY
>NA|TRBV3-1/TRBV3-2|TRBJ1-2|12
ASSQVAANYGYT
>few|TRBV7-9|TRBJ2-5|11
ASSPGWVETQY
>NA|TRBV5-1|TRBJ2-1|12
ASTLPTGGGEQF
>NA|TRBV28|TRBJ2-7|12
ASIPGLDAYEQY
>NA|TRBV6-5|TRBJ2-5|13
ASSSGLGQQETQY
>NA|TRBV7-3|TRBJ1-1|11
ASSLGKNTEAF
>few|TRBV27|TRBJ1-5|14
ASSSRQGGGNQPQH
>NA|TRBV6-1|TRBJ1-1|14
ASSVTGGAARTEAF
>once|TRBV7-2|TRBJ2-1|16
ASSAGTSGKRTYNEQF
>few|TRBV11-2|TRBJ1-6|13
ASRARAFYNSPLH
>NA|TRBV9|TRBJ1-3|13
ASSASGTSGNTIY
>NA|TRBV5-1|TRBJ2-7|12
ASSFSDRASGQY
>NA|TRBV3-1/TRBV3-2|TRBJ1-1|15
ASSQAGLTERNTEAF
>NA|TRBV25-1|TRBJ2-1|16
ASSEPWLAGGLGNEQF
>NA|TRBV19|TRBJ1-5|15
ASSIGFATGQGQPQH
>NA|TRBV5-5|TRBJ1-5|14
ASSLAGGIINQPQH
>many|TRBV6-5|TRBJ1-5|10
ASSLTGKAWH
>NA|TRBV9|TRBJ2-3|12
ASSATIPGDTQY
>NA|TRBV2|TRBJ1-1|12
ASSEYGGGDEAF
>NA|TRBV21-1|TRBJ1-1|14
ASQGGRGGTNTEAF
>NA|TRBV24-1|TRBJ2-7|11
ATSEGATYEQY
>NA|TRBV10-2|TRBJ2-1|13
ASSSTGTGSNEQF
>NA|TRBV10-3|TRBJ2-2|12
AISDLGQTGELF
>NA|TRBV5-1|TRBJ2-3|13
ASKMGGQGADTQY
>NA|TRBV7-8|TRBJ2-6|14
ASRRPLRAGANVLT
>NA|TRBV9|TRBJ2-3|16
ASSVATGTSGSLDTQY
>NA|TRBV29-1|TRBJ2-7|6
SADSGN
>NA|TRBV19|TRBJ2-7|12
ASSTSLNSYEQY
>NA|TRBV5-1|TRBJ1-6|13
ASRETGAYNSPLH
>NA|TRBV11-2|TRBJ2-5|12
ASSLASGQETQY
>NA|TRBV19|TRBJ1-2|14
ASSTIGEQGLGGYT
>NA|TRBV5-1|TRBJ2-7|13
ASSLIDRVSYEQY
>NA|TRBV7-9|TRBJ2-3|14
ASRWVGGAGTDTQY
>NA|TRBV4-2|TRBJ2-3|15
ASSRRWGGGTEDTQY
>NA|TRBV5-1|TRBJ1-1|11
ASSLDQNTEAF
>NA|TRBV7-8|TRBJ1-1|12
ASSRARGVTEAF
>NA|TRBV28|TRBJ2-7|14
ASSSHRGRSPYEQY
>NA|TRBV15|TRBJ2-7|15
ATSRDSGRREFYEQY
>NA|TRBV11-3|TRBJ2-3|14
ASSLGDYAATDTQY
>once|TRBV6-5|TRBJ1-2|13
ASSYSAGANYGYT
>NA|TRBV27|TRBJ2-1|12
ASSLRTTSGGEF
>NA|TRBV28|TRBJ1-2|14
ASTRPIAKRNYGYT
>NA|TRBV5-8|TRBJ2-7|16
ASSFHIRGSNSSYEQY
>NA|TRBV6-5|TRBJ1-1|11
ASRGQGITEAF
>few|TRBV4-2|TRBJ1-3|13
ASSQGGGHGNTIY